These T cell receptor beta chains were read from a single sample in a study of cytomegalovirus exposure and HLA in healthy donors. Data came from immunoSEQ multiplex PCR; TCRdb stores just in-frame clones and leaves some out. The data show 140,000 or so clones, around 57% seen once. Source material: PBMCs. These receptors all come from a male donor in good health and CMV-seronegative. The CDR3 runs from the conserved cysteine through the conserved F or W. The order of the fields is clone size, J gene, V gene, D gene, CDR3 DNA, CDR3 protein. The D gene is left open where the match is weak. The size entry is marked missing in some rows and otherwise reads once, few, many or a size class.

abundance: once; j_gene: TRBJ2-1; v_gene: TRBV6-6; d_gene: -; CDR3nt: TGTGCCAGCAGTTACTCGAGAGACTTCCTAATCTATGAGCAGTTCTTC; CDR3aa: CASSYSRDFLIYEQFF
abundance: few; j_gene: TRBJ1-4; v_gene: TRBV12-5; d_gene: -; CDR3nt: TGTGCTAGTGGTCCCTGGGAGGGGGTAACTAATGAAAAACTGTTTTTT; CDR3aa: CASGPWEGVTNEKLFF
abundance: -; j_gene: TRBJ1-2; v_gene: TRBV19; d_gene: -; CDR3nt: TGTGCCAGTAGTATTCGGGAGGGAAAGAACTATGGCTACACCTTC; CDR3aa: CASSIREGKNYGYTF
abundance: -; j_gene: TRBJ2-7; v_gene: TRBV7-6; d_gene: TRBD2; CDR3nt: TGTGCCAGCAGCTTAGTAGCGGGGGCCTACGAGCAGTACTTC; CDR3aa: CASSLVAGAYEQYF
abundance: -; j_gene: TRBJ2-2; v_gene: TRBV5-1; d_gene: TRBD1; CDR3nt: TGCGCCAGCAGCTTGGTTCAGGGGGCTGTCGGGGAGCTGTTTTTT; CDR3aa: CASSLVQGAVGELFF
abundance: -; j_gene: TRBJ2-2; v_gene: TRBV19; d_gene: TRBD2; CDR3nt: TGTGCCAGTAGTATCGGGCGGGGGGTACACACCGGGGAGCTGTTTTTT; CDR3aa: CASSIGRGVHTGELFF
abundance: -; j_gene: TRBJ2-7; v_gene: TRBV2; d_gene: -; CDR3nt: TGTGCCACCGGGTTACTTTCCTACGAGCAGTACTTC; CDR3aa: CATGLLSYEQYF
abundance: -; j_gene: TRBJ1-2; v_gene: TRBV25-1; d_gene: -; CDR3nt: TGTGCCACTTGGGGGCAGATCATGACCCTCTATGGCTACACCTTC; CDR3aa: CATWGQIMTLYGYTF
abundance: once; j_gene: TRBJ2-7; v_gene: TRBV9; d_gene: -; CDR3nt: TGTGCCAGCAGCGTAGAAGGCGGGCAGACCTACGAGCAGTACTTC; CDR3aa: CASSVEGGQTYEQYF
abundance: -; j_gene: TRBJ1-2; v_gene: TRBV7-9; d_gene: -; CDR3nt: TGTGCCAGCAGCTTAGCACAGGGCGTAAACTATGGCTACACCTTC; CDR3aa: CASSLAQGVNYGYTF
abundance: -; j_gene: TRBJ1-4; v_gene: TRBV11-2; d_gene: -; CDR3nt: TGTGCCAGCAGCTTAGGTGGTTGGGGGGCTAATGAAAAACTGTTTTTT; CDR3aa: CASSLGGWGANEKLFF
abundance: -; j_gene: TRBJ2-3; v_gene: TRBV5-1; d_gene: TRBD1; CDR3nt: TGCGCCAGCAGCCGCCCGGACAGGAGCACAGATACGCAGTATTTT; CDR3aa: CASSRPDRSTDTQYF
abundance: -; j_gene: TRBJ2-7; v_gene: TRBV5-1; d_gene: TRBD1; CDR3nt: TGCGCCAGCAGCTTCCAGGGGGACGAGCAGTACTTC; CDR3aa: CASSFQGDEQYF
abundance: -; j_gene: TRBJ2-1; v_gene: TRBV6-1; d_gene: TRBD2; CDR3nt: TGTGCCAGCAGTGAGCCGGGACTAGCGGCGTACAATGAGCAGTTCTTC; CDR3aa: CASSEPGLAAYNEQFF
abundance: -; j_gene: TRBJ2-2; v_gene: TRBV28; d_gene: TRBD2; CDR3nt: TGTGCCAGCAGTTTATGGGGGCTAGCGGGGGGATCGGGATACACCGGGGAGCTGTTTTTT; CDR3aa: CASSLWGLAGGSGYTGELFF
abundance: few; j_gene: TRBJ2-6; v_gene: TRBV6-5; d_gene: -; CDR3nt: TGTGCCAGCACCCTGGACAGCTCTGGGGCCAACGTCCTGACTTTC; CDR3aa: CASTLDSSGANVLTF
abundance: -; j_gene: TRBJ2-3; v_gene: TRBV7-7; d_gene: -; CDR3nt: TGTGCTAGCAGCTTGGGGGCAAGCACAGATACGCAGTATTTT; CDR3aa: CASSLGASTDTQYF
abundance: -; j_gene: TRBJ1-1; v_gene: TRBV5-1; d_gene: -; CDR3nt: TGCGCCAGCAGCTCCCTAGGGGATGCCACTGAAGCTTTCTTT; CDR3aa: CASSSLGDATEAFF
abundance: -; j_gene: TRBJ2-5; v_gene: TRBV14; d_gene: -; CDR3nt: TGTGCCAGCAGCCAAATGCAATCTGAGTCCCAGTACTTC; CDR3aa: CASSQMQSESQYF
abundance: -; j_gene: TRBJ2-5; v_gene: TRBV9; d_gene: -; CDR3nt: TGTGCCAGCAGCGTTTCCAGCCAAGAGACCCAGTACTTC; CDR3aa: CASSVSSQETQYF
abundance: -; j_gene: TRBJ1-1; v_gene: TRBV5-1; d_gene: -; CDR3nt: TGCGCCAGCAGCTCGATCGGGGGGTTCCGTGGCACTGAAGCTTTCTTT; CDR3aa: CASSSIGGFRGTEAFF
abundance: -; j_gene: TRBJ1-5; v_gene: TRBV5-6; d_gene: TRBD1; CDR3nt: TGTGCCAGCAGCCAGGGGGCAGGGGCCATCAATCAGCCCCAGCATTTT; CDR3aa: CASSQGAGAINQPQHF
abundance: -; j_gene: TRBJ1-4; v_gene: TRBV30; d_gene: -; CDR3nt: TGTGCCTGGAGTGTATTACGGGGAGATAGGGAAAAACTGTTTTTT; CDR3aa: CAWSVLRGDREKLFF
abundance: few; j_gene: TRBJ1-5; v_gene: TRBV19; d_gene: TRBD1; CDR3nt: TGTGCCAGTAGTATAGGGACAGGGGTCCACCTTAGCAATCAGCCCCAGCATTTT; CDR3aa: CASSIGTGVHLSNQPQHF
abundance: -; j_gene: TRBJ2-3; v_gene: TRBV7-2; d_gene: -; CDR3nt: TGTGCCAGCAGCTTAGTTGGGGGGGCCGGCACAGATACGCAGTATTTT; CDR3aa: CASSLVGGAGTDTQYF
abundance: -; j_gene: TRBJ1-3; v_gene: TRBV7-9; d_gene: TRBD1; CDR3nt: TGTGCCAGCAGCTCGGGGGGGACAGGGTGGTCTGGAAACACCATATATTTT; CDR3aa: CASSSGGTGWSGNTIYF
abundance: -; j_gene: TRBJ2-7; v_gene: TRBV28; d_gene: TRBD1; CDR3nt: TGTGCCAGCTTGCAGGGGGCGACCTACGAGCAGTACTTC; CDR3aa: CASLQGATYEQYF
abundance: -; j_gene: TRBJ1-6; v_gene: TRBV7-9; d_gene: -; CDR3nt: TGTGCCAGCTCGGGGGGGTCCTATAATTCACCCCTCCACTTT; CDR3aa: CASSGGSYNSPLHF
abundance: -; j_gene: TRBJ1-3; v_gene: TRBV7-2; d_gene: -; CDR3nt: TGTGCCAGCAGCCGTTCCCCCGCGGGGGAAGGAAACACCATATATTTT; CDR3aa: CASSRSPAGEGNTIYF
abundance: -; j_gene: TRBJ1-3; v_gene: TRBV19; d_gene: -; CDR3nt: TGTGCCTCGATTCCCGGCAGGGTTGGTGGAAACACCATATATTTT; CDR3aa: CASIPGRVGGNTIYF
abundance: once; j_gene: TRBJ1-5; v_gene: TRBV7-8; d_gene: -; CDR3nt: TGTGCCAGCAGCTTATATGAGGGGGGAGGGTCTACGGGTAATCAGCCCCAGCATTTT; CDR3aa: CASSLYEGGGSTGNQPQHF
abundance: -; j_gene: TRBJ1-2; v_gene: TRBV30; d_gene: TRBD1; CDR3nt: TGTGCCTGGAGAGGGACAGTCTATGGCTACACCTTC; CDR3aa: CAWRGTVYGYTF
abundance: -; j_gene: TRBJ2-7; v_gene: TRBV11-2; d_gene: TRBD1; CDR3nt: TGTGCCAGCATGCCGGGACAGGCAATGGGCGAGCAGTACTTC; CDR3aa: CASMPGQAMGEQYF
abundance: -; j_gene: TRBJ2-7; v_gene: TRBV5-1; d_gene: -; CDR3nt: TGCGCCAGCAGCCTGGGGGCGGGGGCCCCGGGAGAGCAGTACTTC; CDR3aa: CASSLGAGAPGEQYF
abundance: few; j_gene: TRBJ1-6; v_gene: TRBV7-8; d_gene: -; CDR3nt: TGTGCCAGCAGCTTTAAAGGCAGGGGCTCCTATAATTCACCCCTCCACTTT; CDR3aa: CASSFKGRGSYNSPLHF
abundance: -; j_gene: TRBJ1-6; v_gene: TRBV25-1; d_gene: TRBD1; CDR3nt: TGTGCCAGCAGTGATCGCGACAGGGGTTCTCCACCCCTCCACTTT; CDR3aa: CASSDRDRGSPPLHF
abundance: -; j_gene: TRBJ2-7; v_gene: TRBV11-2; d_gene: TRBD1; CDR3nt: TGTGCCAGCAGCCCCGATCCGGGACAGGGGGTGGAGTACTTC; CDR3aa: CASSPDPGQGVEYF
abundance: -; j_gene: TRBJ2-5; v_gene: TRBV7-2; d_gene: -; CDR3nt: TGTGCCAGCAGCTTAGAGGTTGGGAGGCACCAGTACTTC; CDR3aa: CASSLEVGRHQYF
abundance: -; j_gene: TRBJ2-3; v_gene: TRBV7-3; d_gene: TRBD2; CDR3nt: TGTGCCAGCAGCTCCACGACTAGCGGGGACGATACGCAGTATTTT; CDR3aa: CASSSTTSGDDTQYF
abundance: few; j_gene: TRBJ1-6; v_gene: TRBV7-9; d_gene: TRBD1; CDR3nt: TGTGCCAGCAGCTACGGACAGGGGGGTTCACCCCTCCACTTT; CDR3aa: CASSYGQGGSPLHF
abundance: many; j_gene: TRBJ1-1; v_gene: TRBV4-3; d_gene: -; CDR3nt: TGCGCCAGCAGCCAAGACAGTTCTGAACTAAGTGCCACTGAAGCTTTCTTT; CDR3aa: CASSQDSSELSATEAFF
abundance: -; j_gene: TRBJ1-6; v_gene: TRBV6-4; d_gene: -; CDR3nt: TGTGCCAGCAGTGAAGGGACATATAATTCACCCCTCCACTTT; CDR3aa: CASSEGTYNSPLHF
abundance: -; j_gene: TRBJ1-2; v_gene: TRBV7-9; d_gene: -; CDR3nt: TGTGCCAGCAGCGAGTCGTCTCTGGGGGGTGGCTATGGCTACACCTTC; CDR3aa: CASSESSLGGGYGYTF
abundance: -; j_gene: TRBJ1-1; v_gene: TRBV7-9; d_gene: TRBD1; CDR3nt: TGTGCCAGCAGCGCCGACGGGACAGGGGGCGGTGAAGCTTTCTTT; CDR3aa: CASSADGTGGGEAFF
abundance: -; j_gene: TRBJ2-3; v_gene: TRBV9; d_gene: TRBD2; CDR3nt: TGTGCCAGCAGCGCGGACCAACGGGACTATAGCACAGATACGCAGTATTTT; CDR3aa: CASSADQRDYSTDTQYF
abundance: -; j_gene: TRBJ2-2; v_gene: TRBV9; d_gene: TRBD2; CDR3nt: TGTGCCAGCAGCGTAGAACTAGCGGGGGCGGGCACCGGGGAGCTGTTTTTT; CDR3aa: CASSVELAGAGTGELFF
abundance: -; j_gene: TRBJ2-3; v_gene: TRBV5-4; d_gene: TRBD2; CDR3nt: TGTGCCAGCAGCCGTAGCGGGGGCACAGATACGCAGTATTTT; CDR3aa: CASSRSGGTDTQYF
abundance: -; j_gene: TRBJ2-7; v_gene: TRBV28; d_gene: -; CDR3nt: TGTGCCAGCAGTAAACAGGGTCCGTACGAGCAGTACTTC; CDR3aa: CASSKQGPYEQYF
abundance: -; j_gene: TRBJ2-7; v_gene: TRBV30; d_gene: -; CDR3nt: TGTGCCTGGAGCATCAGGGCGTTTTTCTACGAGCAGTACTTC; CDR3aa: CAWSIRAFFYEQYF
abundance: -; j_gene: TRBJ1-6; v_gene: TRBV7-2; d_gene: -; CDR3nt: TGTGCCAGCAGCCTTGGGCCTTCACAAAATTTACCCCTCCACTTT; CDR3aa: CASSLGPSQNLPLHF
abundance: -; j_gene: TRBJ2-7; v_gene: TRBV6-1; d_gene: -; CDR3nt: TGTGCCAGCAGGGAACCAGGGGCAATAAAGGAGGAGCAGTACTTC; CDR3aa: CASREPGAIKEEQYF
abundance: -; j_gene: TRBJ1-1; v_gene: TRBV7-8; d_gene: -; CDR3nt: TGTGCCAGCAGCCCGCTCACGCGAGTGAACACTGAAGCTTTCTTT; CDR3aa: CASSPLTRVNTEAFF
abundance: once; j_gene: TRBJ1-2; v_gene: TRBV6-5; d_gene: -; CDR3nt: TGTGCCAGCAGTTACTCATACGGTAACTATGGCTACACCTTC; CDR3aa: CASSYSYGNYGYTF
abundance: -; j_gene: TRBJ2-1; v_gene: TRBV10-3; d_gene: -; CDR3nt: TGTGCCATCACCGGGACACCCAACAATGAGCAGTTCTTC; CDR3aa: CAITGTPNNEQFF
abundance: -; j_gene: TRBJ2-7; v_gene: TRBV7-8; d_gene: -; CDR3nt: TGTGCCAGCAGCTTAACTATCTACGAGCAGTACTTC; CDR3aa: CASSLTIYEQYF
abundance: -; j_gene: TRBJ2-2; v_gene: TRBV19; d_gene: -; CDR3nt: TGTGCCAGTAGTTCGCGGGGGAACACCGGGGAGCTGTTTTTT; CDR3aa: CASSSRGNTGELFF
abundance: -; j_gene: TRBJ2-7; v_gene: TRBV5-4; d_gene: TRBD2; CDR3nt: TGTGCCAGCAGCCAGGGCGCTAGCGGGGGGTCCTACGAGCAGTACTTC; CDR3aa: CASSQGASGGSYEQYF